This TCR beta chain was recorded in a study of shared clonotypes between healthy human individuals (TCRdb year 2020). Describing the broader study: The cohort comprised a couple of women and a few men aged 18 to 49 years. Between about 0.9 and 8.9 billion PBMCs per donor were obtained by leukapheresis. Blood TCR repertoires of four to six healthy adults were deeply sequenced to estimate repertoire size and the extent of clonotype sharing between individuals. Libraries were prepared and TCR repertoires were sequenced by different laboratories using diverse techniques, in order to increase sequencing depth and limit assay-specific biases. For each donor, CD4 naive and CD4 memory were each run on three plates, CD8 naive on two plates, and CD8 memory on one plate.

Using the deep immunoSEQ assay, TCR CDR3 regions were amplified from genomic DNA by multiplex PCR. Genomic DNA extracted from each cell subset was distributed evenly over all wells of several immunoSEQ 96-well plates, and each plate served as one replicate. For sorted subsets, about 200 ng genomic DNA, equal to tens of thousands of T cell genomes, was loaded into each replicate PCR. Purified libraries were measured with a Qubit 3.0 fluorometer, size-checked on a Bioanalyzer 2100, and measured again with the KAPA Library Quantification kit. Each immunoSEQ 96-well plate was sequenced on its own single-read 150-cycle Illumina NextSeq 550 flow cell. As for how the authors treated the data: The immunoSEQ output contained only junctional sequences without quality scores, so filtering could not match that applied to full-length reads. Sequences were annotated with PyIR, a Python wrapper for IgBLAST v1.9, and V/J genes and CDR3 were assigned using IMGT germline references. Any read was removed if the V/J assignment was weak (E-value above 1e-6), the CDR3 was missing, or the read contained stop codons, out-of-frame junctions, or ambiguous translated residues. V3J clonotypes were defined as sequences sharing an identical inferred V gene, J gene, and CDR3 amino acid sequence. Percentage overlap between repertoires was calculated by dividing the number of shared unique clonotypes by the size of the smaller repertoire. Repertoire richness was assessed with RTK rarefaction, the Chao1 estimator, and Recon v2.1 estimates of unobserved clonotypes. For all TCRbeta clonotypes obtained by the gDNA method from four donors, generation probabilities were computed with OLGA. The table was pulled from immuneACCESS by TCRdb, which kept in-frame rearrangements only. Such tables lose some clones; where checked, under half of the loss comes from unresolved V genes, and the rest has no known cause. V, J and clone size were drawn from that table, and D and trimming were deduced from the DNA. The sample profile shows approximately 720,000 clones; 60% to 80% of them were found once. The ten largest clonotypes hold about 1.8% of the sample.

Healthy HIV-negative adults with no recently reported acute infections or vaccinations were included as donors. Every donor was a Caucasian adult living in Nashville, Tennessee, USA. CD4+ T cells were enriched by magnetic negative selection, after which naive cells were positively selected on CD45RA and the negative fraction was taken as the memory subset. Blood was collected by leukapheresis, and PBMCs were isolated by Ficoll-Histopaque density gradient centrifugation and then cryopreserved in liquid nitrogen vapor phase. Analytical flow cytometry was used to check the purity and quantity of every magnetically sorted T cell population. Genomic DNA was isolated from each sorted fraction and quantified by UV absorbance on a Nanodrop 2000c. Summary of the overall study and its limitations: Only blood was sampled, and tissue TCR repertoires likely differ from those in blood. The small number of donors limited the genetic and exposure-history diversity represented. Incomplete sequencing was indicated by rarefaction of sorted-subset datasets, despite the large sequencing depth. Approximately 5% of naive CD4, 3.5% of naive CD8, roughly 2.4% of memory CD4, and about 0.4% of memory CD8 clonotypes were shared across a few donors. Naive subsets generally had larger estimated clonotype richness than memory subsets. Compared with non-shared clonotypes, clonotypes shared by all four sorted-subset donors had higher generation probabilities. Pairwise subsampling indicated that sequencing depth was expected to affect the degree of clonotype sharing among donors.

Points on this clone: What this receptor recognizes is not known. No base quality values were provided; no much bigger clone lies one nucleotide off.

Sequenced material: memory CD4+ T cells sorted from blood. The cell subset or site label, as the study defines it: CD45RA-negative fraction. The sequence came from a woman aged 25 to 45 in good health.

In nucleotides, the sequence is TGTGCCAGTAGCCTCTATGGGGGGGCGGATGAAAAACTGTTTTTT. Translated, it reads CASSLYGGADEKLFF. The chain was built from TRBV19 and TRBJ1-4; TRBD1 is a possible D gene, resting on 6 matching bases. Trimming costs V 6 bases and J 6 bases, and their ends lie 17 bases apart. Including the terminal cysteine and phenylalanine, the CDR3 comprises 15 residues. CDR3 DNA only is kept here, 45 bases in frame from base 1. Via the germline V gene (reference sequence), CDR1 is LNHDA and CDR2 SQIVND.